The 22 T cell receptor beta chains presented below share a single source sample, sequenced in a study of blood T cell repertoires in COVID-19. TCRdb's table, derived via immunoSEQ multiplex PCR, lists solely in-frame clones and lacks some. The data hold approximately 200,000 clones, with around four fifths observed a single time. The sequenced sample was PBMCs or T cells enriched from blood (not recorded which). These receptors all come from a middle-aged man who had recovered from COVID-19.

The rearrangement joins TRBV19 to TRBJ2-3; no definite D call. This CDR3 comprises 14 residues. V dropped 8 bases and J dropped 0 bases, with 12 bases sitting between them. Germline loops: CDR1 LNHDA, CDR2 SQIVND (reference sequence). DNA of the CDR3: TGTGCCAGTCGAGCCCGCGCCAGCACAGATACGCAGTATTTT. Its translation is CASRARASTDTQYF.

The table lists this clone with a count of one. The chain employs TRBV30 and TRBJ2-3; D is possibly TRBD2 (6 bases). CDR1 is GTSNPN, CDR2 SVGIG, per germline (reference sequence). Trimming stripped 8 bases from V and 6 bases from J, with 15 bases between. This CDR3 is built from 12 residues. The CDR3 here is CAGGISPDTQYF. CDR3 DNA sequence: TGTGCCGGGGGGATCTCACCGGATACGCAGTATTTT.

DNA for the CDR3: TGTGCCAGCAGCCCGGGACAGGGGAGCGAGCAGTACTTC. Residues: CASSPGQGSEQYF. The V call is TRBV4-2, the J call TRBJ2-7; 10 bases agree with TRBD1. CDR1 LGHNA and CDR2 YNFKEQ come from the germline V gene. The CDR3 runs to 13 residues. Trimming at V came to 4 bases and at J to 6 bases, leaving 3 bases not matched to a gene.

The CDR3 region is CASSTLKGQLNTEAFF. For the CDR3, the DNA is TGTGCCAGTAGTACTCTTAAGGGACAGCTGAACACTGAAGCTTTCTTT. The chain carries TRBV19 and TRBJ1-1; 7 nucleotides align to TRBD1. The germline V gene has CDR1 LNHDA and CDR2 SQIVND (reference sequence). This CDR3 region has 16 residues. The V segment lost 4 bases and the J segment 0 bases; nucleotides outside the gene matches: 8.

The chain links TRBV7-2 to TRBJ1-2; D may be TRBD1 (6 bases). Germline CDR1 and CDR2: SGHTA and FQGNSA. With 1 base removed from V and 4 bases from J, the gap between germline ends came to 13 bases. The CDR3 sequence is 15 residues long. The CDR3 nucleotides read TGTGCCAGCAGCTTAGTGGGTACAGGGCTCTATGGCTACACCTTC. Translation: CASSLVGTGLYGYTF.

This clone has a handful of counts. V usage is TRBV11-2 and J usage is TRBJ2-1, with 8 bases aligning to TRBD2. Trimming cost V 3 bases and J 7 bases; bases outside gene matches: 11. Germline lookup yields CDR1 SGHAT and CDR2 FQNNGV. The CDR3 totals 16 residues. The DNA for the CDR3 is TGTGCCAGCAGCTTGGGAACCATCACGGGAGGGAATGAGCAGTTCTTC. As protein: CASSLGTITGGNEQFF.

This rearrangement joins TRBV30 to TRBJ2-4; 10 bases line up with TRBD2. This CDR3 comprises 15 residues. Germline CDR1 GTSNPN, CDR2 SVGIG (reference sequence). The V and J ends lost 4 bases and 8 bases, in that order; junction bases with no gene match: 11. CDR3 coding DNA: TGTGCCTGGAACGGACTAGCGGAAAAACAAGACATTCAGTACTTC. Encoded protein: CAWNGLAEKQDIQYF.

This rearrangement joins TRBV11-2 to TRBJ2-6; 8 positions match TRBD1. This CDR3 spans 18 amino acids. Germline trimming cut 5 bases from V and 0 bases from J; bases unmatched to any gene: 9. Germline assignment: CDR1 SGHAT and CDR2 FQNNGV. The CDR3 DNA reads as TGTGCCAGCAGCAGCAGGGACAGGCCCCTCTCTGGGGCCAACGTCCTGACTTTC. Amino acids: CASSSRDRPLSGANVLTF.

In its sample, this clone was seen a few times. V gene TRBV30 combines with J gene TRBJ1-3; tentatively, D is TRBD1 (6 bases). V lost 3 bases and J 3 bases, leaving 6 bases between the germline ends. The CDR3 is made up of 12 amino acids. Germline CDR1 is GTSNPN and CDR2 is SVGIG (reference sequence). The CDR3 is CAWSRGGNTIYF. The CDR3 DNA follows: TGTGCCTGGAGCAGGGGTGGAAACACCATATATTTT.

This clone showed up just a few times. This chain uses TRBV6-4 with TRBJ1-6; D gene uncertain. This CDR3 region has 13 residues. Trimming removed 0 bases at V and 7 bases at J, with 4 bases between. Looked up from germline, CDR1 is MRHNA and CDR2 is SNTAGT. This chain's CDR3 is CASSDSRNSPLHF. The CDR3 coding sequence is TGTGCCAGCAGTGACTCGCGGAATTCACCCCTCCACTTT.

As DNA, the CDR3 is TGTGCCAGCAGCCATACTAGCGGGAGTTACTACAATGAGCAGTTCTTC. This sequence encodes CASSHTSGSYYNEQFF. The V gene is TRBV2, the J gene TRBJ2-1; 11 bases match TRBD2. The CDR3 extends over 16 amino acids. After removal of 6 bases from V and 3 bases from J, the junction contained 7 bases not matched to a gene. CDR1 and CDR2 (germline): SNHLY, FYNNEI.

In its sample, this clone was seen a few times. This chain uses TRBV6-5 with TRBJ1-6; 8 bases fit TRBD1. V trimming: 6 bases; J trimming: 7 bases; junction bases outside the gene matches: 8. The CDR3 length is 15 residues. CDR1 is MNHEY, CDR2 SVGAGI, per germline. CDR3 protein: CASSPRQGRNSPLHF. CDR3 nucleotides: TGTGCCAGCAGCCCGAGACAGGGGAGAAATTCACCCCTCCACTTT.

This chain links TRBV19 with TRBJ2-7; 9 bases match TRBD2. With V trimmed by 11 bases and J by 0 bases, 8 bases remained unmatched. This CDR3 region has 14 residues. From germline, CDR1 is LNHDA and CDR2 SQIVND (reference sequence). The CDR3 nucleotides are TGTGCCCGACTATCTAGCGGGAACTCCTACGAGCAGTACTTC. This gives the protein CARLSSGNSYEQYF.

The chain joins TRBV6-1 to TRBJ2-7, with 12 bases aligning to TRBD2. The CDR3 covers 16 residues. Germline V CDR1 and CDR2: MNHNS, SASEGT. The ends lost 3 bases at V and 5 bases at J; junction bases unmatched: 8. The CDR3 DNA is TGTGCCAGCAGTGATGGGTTTGGACTAGCGGGAAACGAGCAGTACTTC. This gives the protein CASSDGFGLAGNEQYF.

This clone was seen a single time. The V call is TRBV28, the J call TRBJ2-7; D is perhaps TRBD2 (6 bases). The V end lost 3 bases, the J end lost 0 bases, and 12 bases lay between the germline ends. Germline values: CDR1 MDHEN, CDR2 SYDVKM. The CDR3 covers 15 residues. The CDR3 DNA follows: TGTGCCAGCAGTTTCGGGGGAGTCAGCTCCTACGAGCAGTACTTC. Residues: CASSFGGVSSYEQYF.

V and J are TRBV25-1 and TRBJ1-4; D not resolved. CDR1 and CDR2 (germline): MGHDK, SYGVNS. V lost 1 base to trimming and J lost 0 bases, with 6 bases between them. The CDR3 sequence is 15 residues long. Here the CDR3 reads CASSELYTTNEKLFF. CDR3 in DNA: TGTGCCAGCAGTGAATTGTATACAACTAATGAAAAACTGTTTTTT.

The chain uses TRBV7-8 and TRBJ1-4, with 8 bases identical to TRBD1. With V trimmed by 5 bases and J by 5 bases, 7 bases remained unmatched. CDR1 SGHVS and CDR2 FQNEAQ come from the germline V gene. This CDR3 has 15 amino acids. Here the CDR3 DNA reads TGTGCCAGCAGCGCTCAGGGGGCGCCGAATGAAAAACTGTTTTTT. Translated, it gives CASSAQGAPNEKLFF.

This clone was seen a few times. The chain employs TRBV7-2 and TRBJ1-5, with 9 bases that match TRBD1. The germline gives CDR1 SGHTA, CDR2 FQGNSA. CDR3 size: 15 residues. V shed 3 bases and J 6 bases; nucleotides not matched to a gene: 6. CDR3: CASSLDRGPGQPQHF. The CDR3 DNA sequence: TGTGCCAGCAGCTTGGACAGGGGACCGGGTCAGCCCCAGCATTTT.

The chain couples TRBV6-2 or TRBV6-3 to TRBJ2-1; D possibly corresponds to TRBD2 (6 bases). This CDR3 spans 12 amino acids. In germline, CDR1 is MNHEY, CDR2 SVGEGT. V dropped 6 bases and J dropped 5 bases, with 8 bases sitting between them. The CDR3 loop is CASSPSDNEQFF. As DNA, the CDR3 is TGTGCCAGCAGCCCTAGCGACAATGAGCAGTTCTTC.

The V and J genes are TRBV3-1 (or the pseudogene TRBV3-2) and TRBJ1-2; D unresolved. The V end was cut by 6 bases, the J end by 6 bases, with 14 bases between. From germline, CDR1 is LGHDT and CDR2 YNNKEL (reference sequence). The CDR3 has 13 amino acids. In DNA, the CDR3 is TGTGCCAGCAGTAAATGGGAGTTGGATGGCTACACCTTC. Amino acid sequence: CASSKWELDGYTF.

The rearrangement joins TRBV19 to TRBJ1-3, with 7 nucleotides matching TRBD1. Germline trimming cut 6 bases from V and 1 base from J; bases unmatched to any gene: 6. The CDR3 runs to 15 residues. Germline CDR1 and CDR2: LNHDA and SQIVND (reference sequence). The CDR3, as DNA: TGTGCCAGTAGCAGACAGGGCGGGTCTGGAAACACCATATATTTT. The encoded protein is CASSRQGGSGNTIYF.

In its sample, this clone was seen once. As DNA, the CDR3 is TGTGCCAGCAGTACCGCTAACTACGAGCAGTACTTC. Translating it yields CASSTANYEQYF. The chain has TRBV6-5 and TRBJ2-7, with no clear D. Germline V CDR1 and CDR2: MNHEY, SVGAGI. This CDR3 comprises 12 residues. Trimming cost V 5 bases and J 3 bases, with 8 bases left between them.